The rows below give T cell receptor beta chains drawn from one sample of a study of blood T cell repertoires in COVID-19. Profiling relied on immunoSEQ multiplex PCR, and the TCRdb table lists in-frame clones only, not all of them. The sample holds fewer than 350,000 clones, approximately 91% seen once. Sequencing input: PBMCs or T cells enriched from blood (not recorded which). The receptors originated from a woman under 40 who had been exposed to COVID-19. The CDR3 runs from the conserved cysteine through the conserved F or W. Fields, in order: clone size, CDR3 length, D gene, V gene, J gene, CDR3 protein, CDR3 DNA. D genes are given only for firm matches. Only part of the rows carry a size: once, few, many, or a class if the clone is expanded.

.	15	.	TRBV6-5	TRBJ2-1	CASSLREEAYNEQFF	TGTGCCAGCAGCCTCAGGGAGGAGGCCTACAATGAGCAGTTCTTC
once	14	.	TRBV5-1	TRBJ1-2	CASSDHGPVYGYTF	TGCGCCAGCAGCGATCATGGGCCGGTTTATGGCTACACCTTC
once	14	.	TRBV7-3	TRBJ2-3	CASSLIGSADTQYF	TGTGCCAGCAGCTTAATCGGGAGCGCAGATACGCAGTATTTT
.	13	.	TRBV11-2	TRBJ1-1	CASRPKGLSEAFF	TGTGCCAGCAGACCGAAGGGGCTAAGTGAAGCTTTCTTT
.	13	.	TRBV18	TRBJ2-3	CASSPSGSNTQYF	TGTGCCAGCTCACCATCAGGATCTAATACGCAGTATTTT
.	16	TRBD2	TRBV10-3	TRBJ2-1	CAISESTSGTYNEQFF	TGTGCCATCAGTGAGTCAACTAGCGGTACATACAATGAGCAGTTCTTC
.	15	.	TRBV30	TRBJ1-6	CAWRDLQGYFSPLHF	TGTGCCTGGAGAGATCTACAGGGTTATTTTTCACCCCTCCACTTT
.	16	TRBD2	TRBV5-6	TRBJ2-1	CASSLRAGGEVGEQFF	TGTGCCAGCAGCTTGCGAGCGGGAGGTGAGGTGGGTGAGCAGTTCTTC
.	13	TRBD2	TRBV13	TRBJ2-1	CASSPGGLGKQFF	TGTGCCAGCAGCCCAGGAGGACTAGGAAAGCAGTTCTTC
.	12	.	TRBV11-3	TRBJ1-1	CASSLGETEAFF	TGTGCCAGCAGCTTAGGAGAGACAGAAGCTTTCTTT
.	15	.	TRBV27	TRBJ2-7	CASSPLGGGSYEQYF	TGTGCCAGCAGTCCTTTGGGGGGAGGTTCGTACGAGCAGTACTTC
.	17	.	TRBV21-1	TRBJ2-1	CASSTYRLGLAGDEQFF	TGTGCCAGCAGCACCTACCGCCTGGGACTAGCGGGAGATGAGCAGTTCTTC
.	13	.	TRBV3-1/TRBV3-2	TRBJ1-5	CASSQDGGQPQHF	TGTGCCAGCAGCCAAGACGGGGGACAGCCCCAGCATTTT
.	20	TRBD2	TRBV24-1	TRBJ2-5	CATSDPQKTSGRLYQETQYF	TGTGCCACCAGTGATCCACAAAAGACTAGCGGGAGGTTATATCAAGAGACCCAGTACTTC
few	15	.	TRBV15	TRBJ2-2	CATSREQELTGELFF	TGTGCCACCAGCAGAGAACAGGAACTCACCGGGGAGCTGTTTTTT
.	16	.	TRBV7-2	TRBJ2-7	CASSLGGGALKYEQYF	TGTGCCAGCAGCTTGGGTGGAGGAGCACTCAAGTACGAGCAGTACTTC
.	14	TRBD1	TRBV28	TRBJ1-4	CASSGTGLNEKLFF	TGTGCCAGCAGTGGGACAGGGTTGAATGAAAAACTGTTTTTT
.	15	.	TRBV14	TRBJ2-2	CASSQEAGSVGELFF	TGTGCCAGCAGCCAAGAGGCAGGGTCCGTCGGGGAGCTGTTTTTT
.	13	.	TRBV5-6	TRBJ1-2	CASSLGQKYGYTF	TGTGCCAGCAGCTTGGGACAGAAGTATGGCTACACCTTC
.	11	.	TRBV12-3/TRBV12-4	TRBJ2-1	CASSVYYEQFF	TGTGCCAGCAGTGTTTACTATGAGCAGTTCTTC
.	17	TRBD1	TRBV19	TRBJ2-6	CASSKGQGPSGANVLTF	TGTGCCAGTAGTAAGGGACAGGGTCCCTCTGGGGCCAACGTCCTGACTTTC
once	15	.	TRBV19	TRBJ1-5	CASSIRGRGSEPQHF	TGTGCCAGTAGTATAAGAGGCAGGGGATCGGAACCCCAGCATTTT
.	15	TRBD1	TRBV6-5	TRBJ1-2	CASSYRSGTGSDYTF	TGTGCCAGCAGTTACAGGTCCGGGACAGGGTCGGACTACACCTTC
once	15	TRBD2	TRBV7-2	TRBJ2-1	CASSSRLAEYNEQFF	TGTGCCAGCAGCTCCCGACTAGCGGAGTACAATGAGCAGTTCTTC
.	20	TRBD2	TRBV5-1	TRBJ2-3	CASILSSPTGLAASTDTQYF	TGCGCCAGCATCCTATCCTCACCCACGGGACTAGCGGCTAGCACAGATACGCAGTATTTT
.	15	.	TRBV7-9	TRBJ1-1	CASTASRGVSTEAFF	TGTGCCAGCACCGCCTCACGCGGAGTGAGCACTGAAGCTTTCTTT
.	15	TRBD2	TRBV6-5	TRBJ2-7	CASRLREGRSYEQYF	TGTGCCAGCCGCCTCCGGGAGGGCCGTTCCTACGAGCAGTACTTC
few	15	.	TRBV7-6	TRBJ2-7	CASSLGTGISYEQYF	TGTGCCAGCAGCTTAGGTACAGGGATCTCCTACGAGCAGTACTTC
.	16	.	TRBV10-3	TRBJ2-5	CATRYSGQHLQETQYF	TGTGCCACCCGGTACAGCGGCCAACACCTCCAAGAGACCCAGTACTTC
.	16	TRBD2	TRBV28	TRBJ2-1	CASSLFGTSGSSEQFF	TGTGCCAGCAGTTTATTCGGTACTAGCGGGAGTTCGGAGCAGTTCTTC
.	13	.	TRBV27	TRBJ2-7	CASSWARDYEQYF	TGTGCCAGCAGTTGGGCGCGGGACTACGAGCAGTACTTC
.	17	.	TRBV7-2	TRBJ1-1	CASSFPLRDWGKREAFF	TGTGCCAGCAGCTTCCCACTCCGGGACTGGGGAAAGCGTGAAGCTTTCTTT
.	13	TRBD1	TRBV27	TRBJ2-3	CASRQGASDTQYF	TGTGCCAGTCGACAGGGGGCATCAGATACGCAGTATTTT
.	13	TRBD2	TRBV16	TRBJ2-7	CASSRWREYEQYF	TGTGCCAGCAGCCGCTGGCGGGAGTACGAGCAGTACTTC
.	19	.	TRBV9	TRBJ2-1	CASSASVTTRGSSYNEQFF	TGTGCCAGCAGCGCAAGCGTAACTACTAGGGGGAGCTCCTACAATGAGCAGTTCTTC
.	13	.	TRBV3-1/TRBV3-2	TRBJ1-5	CASSQDFIQPQHF	TGTGCCAGCAGCCAAGATTTTATTCAGCCCCAGCATTTT
few	17	.	TRBV7-6	TRBJ1-1	CASSLWALPSYTTEAFF	TGTGCCAGCAGCTTATGGGCCCTACCATCCTACACCACTGAAGCTTTCTTT